These T cell receptor beta chains were read from a single sample in a study of blood T cell repertoires in COVID-19. The table came from immunoSEQ multiplex PCR; TCRdb's copy has only in-frame clones and leaves some out. The sample carries roughly 150,000 clones, 70% to 80% recorded once. The sample consisted of PBMCs or T cells enriched from blood (not recorded which). Receptor source: a woman aged 70-85 years in a cohort exposed to, infected with or recovered from COVID-19 (not recorded which). The CDR3 runs from the conserved cysteine through the conserved F or W. D genes are given only for firm matches. Size is omitted from some rows. Given values are once, few, many or a class for expanded clones.

clone size: once; D gene: NA; V gene: TRBV7-2; J gene: TRBJ1-2; CDR3 DNA: TGTGCCAGCAGCTTTACAGGGAACTATGGCTACACCTTC; CDR3 protein: CASSFTGNYGYTF
clone size: few; D gene: NA; V gene: TRBV5-1; J gene: TRBJ2-7; CDR3 DNA: TGCGCCAGCAGCATGGTCCGTGTCGAGCAGTACTTC; CDR3 protein: CASSMVRVEQYF
clone size: NA; D gene: TRBD2; V gene: TRBV2; J gene: TRBJ2-5; CDR3 DNA: TGTGCCAGCCGGGGGGAGAGGGAGACCCAGTACTTC; CDR3 protein: CASRGERETQYF
clone size: NA; D gene: NA; V gene: TRBV19; J gene: TRBJ1-3; CDR3 DNA: TGTGCCAGTAGTCTTACGGGGGGCTTCGGAAACACCATATATTTT; CDR3 protein: CASSLTGGFGNTIYF
clone size: NA; D gene: TRBD1; V gene: TRBV5-1; J gene: TRBJ1-2; CDR3 DNA: TGCGCCAGCAGCTCTTTGACAGGGAACTATGGCTACACCTTC; CDR3 protein: CASSSLTGNYGYTF
clone size: NA; D gene: NA; V gene: TRBV18; J gene: TRBJ2-5; CDR3 DNA: TGTGCCAGCTCACCAAATTCGCAAGAGACCCAGTACTTC; CDR3 protein: CASSPNSQETQYF
clone size: NA; D gene: NA; V gene: TRBV9; J gene: TRBJ2-3; CDR3 DNA: TGTGCCAGCGGGAGGGGGTCTACTAGCACAGATACGCAGTATTTT; CDR3 protein: CASGRGSTSTDTQYF
clone size: NA; D gene: NA; V gene: TRBV19; J gene: TRBJ2-6; CDR3 DNA: TGTGCCAGTACCCCGGGGAGCTCTGGGGCCAACGTCCTGACTTTC; CDR3 protein: CASTPGSSGANVLTF
clone size: NA; D gene: NA; V gene: TRBV12-3/TRBV12-4; J gene: TRBJ2-7; CDR3 DNA: TGTGCCAGCAGCCGCGGGTCACCCTACGAGCAGTACTTC; CDR3 protein: CASSRGSPYEQYF
clone size: NA; D gene: TRBD2; V gene: TRBV5-1; J gene: TRBJ2-1; CDR3 DNA: TGCGCCAGCAGCTTCCAGACTAGCGGTGGTCGCAATGAGCAGTTCTTC; CDR3 protein: CASSFQTSGGRNEQFF
clone size: NA; D gene: TRBD1; V gene: TRBV11-1; J gene: TRBJ2-2; CDR3 DNA: TGTGCCAGCAGCAAAACAGGGGCCGGGGAGCTGTTTTTT; CDR3 protein: CASSKTGAGELFF
clone size: NA; D gene: NA; V gene: TRBV5-1; J gene: TRBJ2-7; CDR3 DNA: TGCGCCAGCAGCTTGGTGGGGGCGTCTTACGAGCAGTACTTC; CDR3 protein: CASSLVGASYEQYF
clone size: NA; D gene: TRBD1; V gene: TRBV28; J gene: TRBJ1-2; CDR3 DNA: TGTGCCAGCAGTTCCGCTCCCTCCACGGGACAGATATATGGCTACACCTTC; CDR3 protein: CASSSAPSTGQIYGYTF
clone size: NA; D gene: TRBD2; V gene: TRBV29-1; J gene: TRBJ2-1; CDR3 DNA: TGCAGCGTTGAAGAGGGGACTAGCGGTTCCTACAATGAGCAGTTCTTC; CDR3 protein: CSVEEGTSGSYNEQFF
clone size: NA; D gene: TRBD1; V gene: TRBV28; J gene: TRBJ1-2; CDR3 DNA: TGTGCCAGCAGCCAGGGGGACTATGGCTACACCTTC; CDR3 protein: CASSQGDYGYTF
clone size: NA; D gene: TRBD1; V gene: TRBV12-5; J gene: TRBJ1-2; CDR3 DNA: TGTGCTAGTGGTAACAGGGGCGCTAACTATGGCTACACCTTC; CDR3 protein: CASGNRGANYGYTF
clone size: NA; D gene: NA; V gene: TRBV4-1; J gene: TRBJ2-1; CDR3 DNA: TGCGCCAGCAGCCAAGTGCCGGGAAGGAATGAGCAGTTCTTC; CDR3 protein: CASSQVPGRNEQFF
clone size: few; D gene: TRBD2; V gene: TRBV15; J gene: TRBJ2-2; CDR3 DNA: TGTGCCACCAGCAGAGATAGGAGCGGGAGAAACACCGGGGAGCTGTTTTTT; CDR3 protein: CATSRDRSGRNTGELFF
clone size: NA; D gene: TRBD2; V gene: TRBV2; J gene: TRBJ2-7; CDR3 DNA: TGTGCCAGCAGTGATCGACTAGCGGGCTACGAGCAGTACTTC; CDR3 protein: CASSDRLAGYEQYF
clone size: NA; D gene: NA; V gene: TRBV7-2; J gene: TRBJ2-7; CDR3 DNA: TGTGCCAGTCAAAAGTGGGACGGGAGAAACGAGCAGTACTTC; CDR3 protein: CASQKWDGRNEQYF
clone size: NA; D gene: NA; V gene: TRBV11-3; J gene: TRBJ2-3; CDR3 DNA: TGTGCCAGCAGCTTAGACGTACGGGTTACGCAGTATTTT; CDR3 protein: CASSLDVRVTQYF
clone size: NA; D gene: TRBD2; V gene: TRBV9; J gene: TRBJ2-3; CDR3 DNA: TGTGCCAGCAGCGTTTTAGCGGGATCTAGCACAGATACGCAGTATTTT; CDR3 protein: CASSVLAGSSTDTQYF